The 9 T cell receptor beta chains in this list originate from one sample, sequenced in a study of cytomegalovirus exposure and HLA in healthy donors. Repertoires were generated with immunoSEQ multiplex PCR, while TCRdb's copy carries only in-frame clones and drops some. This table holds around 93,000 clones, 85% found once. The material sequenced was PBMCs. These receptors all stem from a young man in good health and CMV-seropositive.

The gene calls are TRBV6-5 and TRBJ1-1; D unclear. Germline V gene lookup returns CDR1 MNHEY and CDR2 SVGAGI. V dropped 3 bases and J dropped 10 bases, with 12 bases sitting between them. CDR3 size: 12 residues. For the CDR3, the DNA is TGTGCCAGCAGTTATTCGGGCGAGGGAGCTTTCTTT. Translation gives CASSYSGEGAFF.

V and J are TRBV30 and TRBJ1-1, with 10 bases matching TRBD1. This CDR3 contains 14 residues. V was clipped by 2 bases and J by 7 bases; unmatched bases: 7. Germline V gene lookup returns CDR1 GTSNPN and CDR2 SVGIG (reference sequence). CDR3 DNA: TGTGCCTGGAGTTGGGGACAGGGGACCCTTGAAGCTTTCTTT. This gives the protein CAWSWGQGTLEAFF.

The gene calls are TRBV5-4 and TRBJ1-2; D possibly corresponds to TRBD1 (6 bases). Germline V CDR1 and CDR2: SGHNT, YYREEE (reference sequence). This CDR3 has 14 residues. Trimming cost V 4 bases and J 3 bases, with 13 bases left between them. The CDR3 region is CASSPTGIDYGYTF. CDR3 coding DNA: TGTGCCAGCAGCCCGACAGGTATTGACTATGGCTACACCTTC.

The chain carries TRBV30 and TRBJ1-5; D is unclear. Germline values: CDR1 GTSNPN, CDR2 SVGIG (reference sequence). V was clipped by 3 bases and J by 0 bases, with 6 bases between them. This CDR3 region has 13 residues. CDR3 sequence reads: CAWSSDSNQPQHF. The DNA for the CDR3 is TGTGCCTGGAGCTCAGATAGCAATCAGCCCCAGCATTTT.

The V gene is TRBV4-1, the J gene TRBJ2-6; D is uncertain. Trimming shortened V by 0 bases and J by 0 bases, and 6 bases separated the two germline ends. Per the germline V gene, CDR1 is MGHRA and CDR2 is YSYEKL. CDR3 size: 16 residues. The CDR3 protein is CASSQEAVSGANVLTF. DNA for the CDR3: TGCGCCAGCAGCCAAGAGGCTGTCTCTGGGGCCAACGTCCTGACTTTC.

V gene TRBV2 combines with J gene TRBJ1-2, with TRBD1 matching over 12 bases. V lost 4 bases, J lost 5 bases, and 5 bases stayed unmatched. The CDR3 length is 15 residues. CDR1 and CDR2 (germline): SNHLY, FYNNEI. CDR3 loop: CASSGWDRGPYGYTF. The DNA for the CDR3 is TGTGCCAGCAGTGGGTGGGACAGGGGGCCTTATGGCTACACCTTC.

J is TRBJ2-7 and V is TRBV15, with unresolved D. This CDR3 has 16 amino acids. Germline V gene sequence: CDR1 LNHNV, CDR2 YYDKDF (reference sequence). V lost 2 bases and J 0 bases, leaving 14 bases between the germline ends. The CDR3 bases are TGTGCCACCAGCAGACGCCGGAGCGAGAGCTCCTACGAGCAGTACTTC. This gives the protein CATSRRRSESSYEQYF.

DNA of the CDR3: TGTGCCAGCAGCTTAGTTGGAGGGGGCAATCAGCCCCAGCATTTT. It encodes CASSLVGGGNQPQHF. This chain joins TRBV7-8 and TRBJ1-5, with a tentative D call TRBD1 (5 bases). Trimming removed 1 base at V and 2 bases at J, with 9 bases between. Germline V gene lookup returns CDR1 SGHVS and CDR2 FQNEAQ. The CDR3 is 15 amino acids.

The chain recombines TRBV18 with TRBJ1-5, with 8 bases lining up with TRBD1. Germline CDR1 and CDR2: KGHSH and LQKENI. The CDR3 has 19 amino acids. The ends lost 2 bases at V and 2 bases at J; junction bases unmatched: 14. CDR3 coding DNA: TGTGCCAGCTCACCAACGGTCCCGGGACAGGTTTGGGGCAATCAGCCCCAGCATTTT. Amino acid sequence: CASSPTVPGQVWGNQPQHF. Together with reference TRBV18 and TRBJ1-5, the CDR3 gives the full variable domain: NAGVMQNPRHLVRRRGQEARLRCSPMKGHSHVYWYRQLPEEGLKFMVYLQKENIIDESGMPKERFSAEFPKEGPSILRIQQVVRGDSAAYFCASSPTVPGQVWGNQPQHFGDGTRLSIL.